This T cell receptor (beta chain) was identified in a study of T-cell reconstitution after alpha-beta-depleted transplantation in children (dated by TCRdb to 2015 to 2016). About the full investigation: Using TCR repertoire profiling, the study quantitatively followed how T-cell immune reconstitution unfolded in children after TCRalphabeta/CD19-depleted allogeneic hematopoietic cell transplantation.

There are a few counts of this clonotype. The antigen this receptor binds is unknown. No base-level quality is on record; no much larger clone is a single base apart. The CDR3 sequence holds 18 residues, the cysteine and phenylalanine included. The entry retains the CDR3 DNA only, 54 bases that are in frame from base 1. As encoded in the germline V gene, CDR1 is MNHEY while CDR2 is SVGEGT. V ends up 0 bases short and J 2 bases short, with an unmatched junction base count of 10. The method behind the library was PCR. The data were produced on an Illumina HiSeq 2500. TCR libraries were prepared with molecular barcoding, using unique molecular identifiers to normalize TCRbeta repertoire quantification. TCRdb passed the public sequencing reads through fastp at Q25 and MiXCR, retaining productive beta sequences. Here each entry gathers all rows of one CDR3 protein and keeps the most common genes and DNA. The sample table holds about 640,000 distinct CDR3 sequences, of which around a sixth were seen once. The leading ten clones occupy 0.85% to 1.3% of the sample.

The sample here was PBMCs from the stem cell graft donor, taken from the stem cell graft. This chain joins TRBV6-2 or TRBV6-3 to TRBJ2-3, with 8 bases aligning to TRBD1. The TCR comes from a human donor who donated a stem cell graft to a child with acute myeloid leukemia. CDR3 sequence: CASSYSPRDRINTDTQYF. The DNA reads as follows: TGTGCCAGCAGTTACTCGCCCAGGGACAGGATAAACACAGATACGCAGTATTTT.